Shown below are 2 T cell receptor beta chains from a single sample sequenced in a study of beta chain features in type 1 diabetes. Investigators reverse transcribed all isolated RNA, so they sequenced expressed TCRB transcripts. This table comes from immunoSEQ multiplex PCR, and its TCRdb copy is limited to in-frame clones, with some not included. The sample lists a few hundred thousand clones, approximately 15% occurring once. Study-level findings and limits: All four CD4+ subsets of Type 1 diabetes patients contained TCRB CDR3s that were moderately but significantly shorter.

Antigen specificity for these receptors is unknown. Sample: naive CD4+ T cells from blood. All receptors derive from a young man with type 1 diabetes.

The CDR3 DNA follows: TGTGCCAGCAGTGTGACGGGGGGGCCTGTGGTGGAGTATTTT. This gives the protein CASSVTGGPVVEYF. The chain joins TRBV2 to TRBJ2-3; 8 nucleotides line up with TRBD2. Trimming cost V 4 bases and J 13 bases; bases outside gene matches: 13. From germline, CDR1 is SNHLY and CDR2 FYNNEI. The CDR3 covers 14 residues.

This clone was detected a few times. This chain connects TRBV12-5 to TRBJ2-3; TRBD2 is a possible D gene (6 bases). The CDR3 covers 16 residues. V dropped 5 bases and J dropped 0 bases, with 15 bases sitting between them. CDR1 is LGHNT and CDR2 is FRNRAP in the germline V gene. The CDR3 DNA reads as TGTGCTAGTGGTGCTGGCTCCGGGACTAGCACAGATACGCAGTATTTT. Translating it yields CASGAGSGTSTDTQYF.